What follows are 29 T cell receptor beta chains derived from one specimen sequenced in a study of blood T cell repertoires in COVID-19. Using immunoSEQ multiplex PCR, the repertoire was profiled, and TCRdb retains in-frame clones only, with some absent. The sample includes hundreds of thousands of clones, 70% to 90% of them seen just once. The sequenced sample consisted of peripheral blood. All receptors come from a man in his forties or fifties with active or convalescent COVID-19.

The rearrangement links TRBV7-9 to TRBJ2-1, with 7 bases matching TRBD2. The V gene's germline CDR1 is SEHNR and CDR2 FQNEAQ (reference sequence). The CDR3 has 15 residues. After removal of 3 bases from V and 5 bases from J, the junction contained 7 bases not matched to a gene. CDR3 nucleotides: TGTGCCAGCAGCTTTGCGGGAGTGGCCCACAATGAGCAGTTCTTC. The encoded protein is CASSFAGVAHNEQFF.

The genes are TRBV30 and TRBJ1-3, with D hard to call. This CDR3 region has 13 residues. V lost 0 bases, J lost 2 bases, and 5 bases lay in between. Germline loops: CDR1 GTSNPN, CDR2 SVGIG (reference sequence). CDR3 bases: TGTGCCTGGAGTGTACTGACTGGAAACACCATATATTTT. The encoded protein is CAWSVLTGNTIYF.

The V call is TRBV14, the J call TRBJ2-1; 8 nucleotides line up with TRBD1. The CDR3 covers 13 residues. Germline values: CDR1 SGHDN, CDR2 FVKESK. Unmatched junction bases numbered 3, after V lost 2 bases and J lost 9 bases. In nucleotides, the CDR3 is TGTGCCAGCAGCCAACAACAGGGGGGTGAGCAGTTCTTC. Amino acid sequence: CASSQQQGGEQFF.

The chain is built from TRBV11-2 and TRBJ2-3; 7 nucleotides match TRBD1. Germline lookup yields CDR1 SGHAT and CDR2 FQNNGV. J was trimmed by 5 bases and V by 5 bases; bases with no gene match: 1. CDR3 length: 12 amino acids. The CDR3 DNA reads as TGTGCCAGCAGCCCAGGGGGAGATACGCAGTATTTT. Amino acids: CASSPGGDTQYF.

This sequence joins TRBV5-4 and TRBJ1-1, with D possibly matching TRBD1 (6 bases). The CDR3 length is 15 residues. With 4 bases removed from V and 0 bases from J, the gap between germline ends came to 13 bases. Germline lookup yields CDR1 SGHNT and CDR2 YYREEE (reference sequence). The CDR3 reads CASSRQEFMNTEAFF. DNA for the CDR3: TGTGCCAGCAGCCGACAGGAGTTCATGAACACTGAAGCTTTCTTT. Full variable domain (outside the CDR3, taken from reference TRBV5-4 and TRBJ1-1): ETGVTQSPTHLIKTRGQQVTLRCSSQSGHNTVSWYQQALGQGPQFIFQYYREEENGRGNFPPRFSGLQFPNYSSELNVNALELDDSALYLCASSRQEFMNTEAFFGQGTRLTVV.

This clone turned up a few times. This rearrangement joins TRBV10-1 to TRBJ1-1; 7 nucleotides align to TRBD1. The CDR3 runs to 14 residues. V lost 6 bases to trimming and J lost 3 bases; unmatched junction nucleotides: 7. The V gene's germline CDR1 is WNHNN and CDR2 SYGVQD (reference sequence). DNA of the CDR3: TGCGCCAGCAGCCCACAGGGGATAGACACTGAAGCTTTCTTT. Its protein product is CASSPQGIDTEAFF.

The chain couples TRBV3-1 (or the pseudogene TRBV3-2) to TRBJ1-2, with 8 bases fitting TRBD1. V lost 4 bases, J lost 4 bases, and 2 bases stayed unmatched. The CDR3 has 13 residues. Germline-derived CDR1 and CDR2 are LGHDT and YNNKEL (reference sequence). The CDR3 DNA is TGTGCCAGCAGCCTTACAGGGGGCTATGGCTACACCTTC. Its translation is CASSLTGGYGYTF.

The rearrangement uses TRBV5-1 and TRBJ2-6, with D perhaps TRBD2 (6 bases). The CDR3 is 12 amino acids. Trimming took off 4 bases at V and 15 bases at J, with 14 bases between the two ends. Germline V CDR1 and CDR2: SGHRS, YFSETQ. The CDR3 bases are TGCGCCAGCAGCACGACGGGGGACCCCCTGACTTTC. This translates into CASSTTGDPLTF. The entire variable domain, with the rest obtained from reference TRBV5-1 and TRBJ2-6, is as follows: KAGVTQTPRYLIKTRGQQVTLSCSPISGHRSVSWYQQTPGQGLQFLFEYFSETQRNKGNFPGRFSGRQFSNSRSEMNVSTLELGDSALYLCASSTTGDPLTFGAGSRLTVL.

The rearrangement uses TRBV21-1 and TRBJ2-2; the table's D call TRBD1 went unverified against the DNA. TRBV21-1 is a documented pseudogene. The CDR3 is 17 residues long. CDR3 region: CASNYVGTGGNTGELFF. The CDR3 DNA is TGTGCCAGCAACTACGTAGGGACAGGGGGGAACACCGGGGAGCTGTTTTTT.

This clone turned up a few times. The V and J genes are TRBV20-1 and TRBJ2-2; the D gene is possibly TRBD2 (5 bases). The CDR3 has 15 residues. Germline CDR1 DFQATT, CDR2 SNEGSKA (reference sequence). The germline V and J ends were trimmed by 3 bases and 2 bases, with 13 bases remaining between them. CDR3 nucleotide sequence: TGCAGTGCTAGTTTTGAGGGAGCCAACACCGGGGAGCTGTTTTTT. Encoded protein: CSASFEGANTGELFF.

This chain connects TRBV25-1 to TRBJ1-5; 10 bases are shared with TRBD1. V lost 5 bases to trimming and J lost 7 bases; unmatched junction nucleotides: 8. Per the germline V gene, CDR1 is MGHDK and CDR2 is SYGVNS. CDR3 length equals 15 residues. As DNA, the CDR3 is TGTGCCAGCAGTTCCCCCGGGACAGGGGACCAGCCCCAGCATTTT. It is translated as CASSSPGTGDQPQHF.

The chain recombines TRBV2 with TRBJ1-2; the match to TRBD1 covers 7 bases. Germline loops: CDR1 SNHLY, CDR2 FYNNEI. The CDR3 contains 15 residues. Trimming took 6 bases from V and 7 from J; bases not matched to a gene: 14. This CDR3 reads CASRLQGSGTAGYTF. For the CDR3, the DNA is TGTGCCAGCAGGCTCCAGGGGTCCGGGACAGCTGGCTACACCTTC.

V usage is TRBV18 and J usage is TRBJ1-2, with 7 bases lining up with TRBD1. With V trimmed by 2 bases and J by 6 bases, 6 bases remained unmatched. This CDR3 is built from 14 residues. In germline, CDR1 is KGHSH, CDR2 LQKENI. The chain's CDR3 is CASSPVTGEDGYTF. The CDR3 bases are TGTGCCAGCTCACCAGTTACAGGGGAGGATGGCTACACCTTC.

This clone was counted a single time. V usage is TRBV5-1 and J usage is TRBJ1-1; D not resolved. This CDR3 has 19 amino acids. Germline V lookup: CDR1 SGHRS, CDR2 YFSETQ. Trimming took 2 bases from V and 0 from J, leaving 23 bases between them. CDR3 sequence (DNA): TGCGCCAGCAGCTTAGCTACTTTTTCGGGGAGGGCTTTGAACACTGAAGCTTTCTTT. It specifies CASSLATFSGRALNTEAFF.

The chain carries TRBV11-1 and TRBJ1-1; D gene ambiguous. The CDR3 runs to 13 residues. Germline lookup yields CDR1 SGHAT and CDR2 FQDESV (reference sequence). Trimming stripped 5 bases from V and 3 bases from J, with 10 bases between. The CDR3 DNA follows: TGTGCCAGCAGCCTGCGGTATTACACTGAAGCTTTCTTT. This sequence encodes CASSLRYYTEAFF.

The V call is TRBV5-4, the J call TRBJ2-3; weak D call: TRBD1 (5 bases). This CDR3 has 14 residues. V lost 3 bases to trimming and J lost 3 bases, with 11 bases between them. Germline V gene data show CDR1 as SGHNT and CDR2 as YYREEE (reference sequence). CDR3 bases: TGTGCCAGCAGCTCCGTGGGGCGGACAGATACGCAGTATTTT. It yields the protein CASSSVGRTDTQYF.

This chain connects TRBV5-1 to TRBJ2-1; D remains unclear. Trimming left V 0 bases short and J 9 bases short, with 19 bases between. This CDR3 comprises 16 residues. The germline V gene encodes CDR1 SGHRS and CDR2 YFSETQ. CDR3 residues: CASSLDVNSLQGEQFF. The CDR3 bases are TGCGCCAGCAGCTTGGACGTTAACAGTCTACAAGGTGAGCAGTTCTTC.

J is TRBJ2-7 and V is TRBV6-2 or TRBV6-3; 8 bases align to TRBD2. Germline V gives CDR1 MNHEY, CDR2 SVGEGT. The CDR3 has 18 amino acids. J lost 0 bases, V lost 2 bases, and 12 bases had no gene match. The CDR3 nucleotides read TGTGCCAGCAGTTACCCTCCCGGGAGGGCTTCGTACTCCTACGAGCAGTACTTC. Translated: CASSYPPGRASYSYEQYF.

The chain recombines TRBV6-1 with TRBJ2-3; 9 positions match TRBD1. Germline V lookup: CDR1 MNHNS, CDR2 SASEGT. CDR3 length: 16 residues. J was trimmed by 4 bases and V by 2 bases; bases with no gene match: 7. Here the CDR3 DNA reads TGTGCCAGCAGTGAACGGGGACAGGGCTGGGCAGATACGCAGTATTTT. Residues: CASSERGQGWADTQYF.

The chain is built from TRBV5-4 and TRBJ1-2, with TRBD1 matching over 10 bases. This CDR3 region has 16 residues. Germline lookup yields CDR1 SGHNT and CDR2 YYREEE (reference sequence). With V trimmed by 4 bases and J by 4 bases, 10 bases remained unmatched. CDR3 nucleotide sequence: TGTGCCAGCAGCAGACAGGGGGCGAGTGTTAGCTATGGCTACACCTTC. Amino acids: CASSRQGASVSYGYTF.

The chain couples TRBV19 to TRBJ1-3; maybe TRBD1 (6 bases). This CDR3 has 14 amino acids. Trimming removed 4 bases from V and 0 bases from J, with 7 bases in between. Germline V gene lookup returns CDR1 LNHDA and CDR2 SQIVND (reference sequence). The CDR3 here is CASSKDSSGNTIYF. CDR3 sequence (DNA): TGTGCCAGTAGTAAGGACAGCTCTGGAAACACCATATATTTT.

The V gene is TRBV27, the J gene TRBJ2-2; 15 nucleotides match TRBD2. The CDR3 is 19 amino acids. V lost 5 bases to trimming and J lost 4 bases; unmatched junction nucleotides: 11. From germline, CDR1 is MNHEY and CDR2 SMNVEV (reference sequence). CDR3 in amino acids: CASSLTHPGLAGGTGELFF. CDR3 bases: TGTGCCAGCAGTCTCACGCACCCGGGACTAGCGGGAGGCACCGGGGAGCTGTTTTTT.

This chain joins TRBV27 and TRBJ1-2; TRBD1 might be the D (5 bases). This CDR3 has 13 residues. The V and J ends lost 2 bases and 3 bases respectively, with 7 bases between them. Germline V CDR1 and CDR2: MNHEY, SMNVEV (reference sequence). CDR3 sequence (DNA): TGTGCCAGCAGTTTAGCGACAGACTATGGCTACACCTTC. Its translation: CASSLATDYGYTF.

This rearrangement joins TRBV7-9 to TRBJ2-3, with a tentative D call TRBD2 (6 bases). The CDR3 sequence is 14 residues long. V was cut by 4 bases and J by 4 bases, with 12 bases left in between. Looked up from germline, CDR1 is SEHNR and CDR2 is FQNEAQ (reference sequence). This CDR3 is CASSSVTGADTQYF. The CDR3 bases are TGTGCCAGCAGCTCTGTAACGGGGGCAGATACGCAGTATTTT.

V is TRBV27 and J is TRBJ2-5; tentative D call: TRBD1 (6 bases). The V end lost 0 bases, the J end lost 3 bases, and 20 bases lay between the germline ends. The germline V gene has CDR1 MNHEY and CDR2 SMNVEV (reference sequence). CDR3 length equals 18 residues. The CDR3 DNA is TGTGCCAGCAGTTTATCTTTGCAGGGGTCGAAACGCGAAGAGACCCAGTACTTC. Translating it yields CASSLSLQGSKREETQYF.

The chain combines TRBV5-1 with TRBJ2-1, with TRBD1 as a possible D gene (5 bases). The germline V gene has CDR1 SGHRS and CDR2 YFSETQ. V lost 0 bases to trimming and J lost 9 bases, with 13 bases between them. The CDR3 loop spans 14 amino acids. The CDR3 spells CASSLVQGFGEQFF. CDR3 DNA sequence: TGCGCCAGCAGCTTGGTTCAGGGCTTCGGTGAGCAGTTCTTC.

V is TRBV24-1 and J is TRBJ2-1; 8 nucleotides line up with TRBD2. CDR3 length: 16 residues. V lost 3 bases and J lost 0; bases outside the gene matches: 3. Germline V gives CDR1 KGHDR, CDR2 SFDVKD. CDR3 in DNA: TGTGCCACCAGTGATCTAGCGGGTAGCTCCTACAATGAGCAGTTCTTC. Translated: CATSDLAGSSYNEQFF.

This chain joins TRBV20-1 and TRBJ2-3; D remains ambiguous. With 1 base removed from V and 13 bases from J, the gap between germline ends came to 12 bases. In germline, CDR1 is DFQATT, CDR2 SNEGSKA (reference sequence). The CDR3 covers 11 residues. In DNA, the CDR3 is TGCAGTGCTAGAGTTTCCTCCTCGGAGTATTTT. This encodes CSARVSSSEYF.

This clone has a handful of counts. The V call is TRBV2, the J call TRBJ1-1; D gene unclear. Trimming pared 6 bases from V and 0 bases from J, leaving 8 bases between. The CDR3 has 13 amino acids. CDR1 and CDR2 (germline): SNHLY, FYNNEI. The CDR3 loop reads CASRVDLNTEAFF. CDR3 nucleotides: TGTGCCAGCAGGGTAGATTTGAACACTGAAGCTTTCTTT.